This TCR beta chain was captured in a study of shared clonotypes between healthy human individuals. Study as a whole: Contributing individuals were two females and three males aged 18 to 49.

Sequencing used immunoSEQ multiplex PCR; TCRdb keeps in-frame clones, though not all of them. Of some 740,000 clones listed, about 92% were seen once; the top ten hold 20% to 30%. Unmatched junction bases numbered 11, after V lost 10 bases and J lost 5 bases. This CDR3 comprises 14 residues. Germline V lookup: CDR1 ENHRY, CDR2 SYGVKD. In its sample, this clone was seen once. CD45RO-negative cells were positively selected for CCR7, leaving out terminally differentiated effector memory CD45RA+ cells. Specimen: naive CD8+ T cells sorted from blood. This receptor was taken from a man between 25 and 39 years old in good health. The rearrangement uses TRBV10-3 and TRBJ2-3, with 8 bases identical to TRBD2. The CDR3, as DNA: TGTGCCAATGCCCCCGGGAGGGCCGAAGATACGCAGTATTTT. It yields the protein CANAPGRAEDTQYF.